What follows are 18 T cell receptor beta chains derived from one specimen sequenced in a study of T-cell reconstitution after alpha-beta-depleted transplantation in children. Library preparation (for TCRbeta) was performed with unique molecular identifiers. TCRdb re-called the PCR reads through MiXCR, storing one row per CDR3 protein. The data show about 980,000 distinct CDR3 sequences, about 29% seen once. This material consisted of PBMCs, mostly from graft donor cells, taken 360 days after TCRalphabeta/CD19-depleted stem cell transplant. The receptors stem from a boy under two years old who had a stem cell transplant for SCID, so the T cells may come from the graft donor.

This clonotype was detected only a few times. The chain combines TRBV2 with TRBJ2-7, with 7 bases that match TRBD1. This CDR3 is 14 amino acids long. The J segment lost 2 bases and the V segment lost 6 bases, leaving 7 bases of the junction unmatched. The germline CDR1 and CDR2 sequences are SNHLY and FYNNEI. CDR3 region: CASRLTGFTYEQYF. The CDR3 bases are TGTGCCAGCAGGCTGACAGGGTTTACCTACGAGCAGTACTTC.

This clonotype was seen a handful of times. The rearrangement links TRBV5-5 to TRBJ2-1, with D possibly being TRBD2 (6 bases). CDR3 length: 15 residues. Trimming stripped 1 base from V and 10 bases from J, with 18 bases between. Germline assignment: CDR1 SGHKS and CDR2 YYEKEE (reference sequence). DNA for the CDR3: TGTGCCAGCAGCTTGTTGACGGGACTCCTCCGGGAGCAGTTCTTC. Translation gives CASSLLTGLLREQFF.

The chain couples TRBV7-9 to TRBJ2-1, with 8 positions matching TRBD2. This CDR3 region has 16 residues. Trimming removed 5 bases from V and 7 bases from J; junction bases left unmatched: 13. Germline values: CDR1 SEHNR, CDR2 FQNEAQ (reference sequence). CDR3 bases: TGTGCCAGCAGCCCGGATTCGAGCGGGGGTAGGAATGAGCAGTTCTTC. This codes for CASSPDSSGGRNEQFF.

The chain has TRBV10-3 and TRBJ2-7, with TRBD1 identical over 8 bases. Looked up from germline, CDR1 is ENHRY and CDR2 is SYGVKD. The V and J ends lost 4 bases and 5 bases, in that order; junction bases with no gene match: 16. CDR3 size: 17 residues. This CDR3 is CAISGILGAGGPNEQYF. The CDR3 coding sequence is TGTGCCATCAGTGGGATCCTAGGCGCAGGGGGCCCCAACGAGCAGTACTTC.

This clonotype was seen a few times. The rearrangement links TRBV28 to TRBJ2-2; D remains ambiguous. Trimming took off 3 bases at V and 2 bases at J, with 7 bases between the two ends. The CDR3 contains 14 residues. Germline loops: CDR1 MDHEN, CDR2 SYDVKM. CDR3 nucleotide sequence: TGTGCCAGCAGTTTGCTACCTAACACCGGGGAGCTGTTTTTT. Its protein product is CASSLLPNTGELFF.

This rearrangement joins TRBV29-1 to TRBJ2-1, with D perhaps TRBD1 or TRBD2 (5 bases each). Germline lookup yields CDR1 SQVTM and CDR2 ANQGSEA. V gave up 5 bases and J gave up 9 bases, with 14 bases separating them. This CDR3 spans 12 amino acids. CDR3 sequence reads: CSVRGAGVEQFF. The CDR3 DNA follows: TGCAGCGTTCGAGGGGCGGGTGTTGAGCAGTTCTTC.

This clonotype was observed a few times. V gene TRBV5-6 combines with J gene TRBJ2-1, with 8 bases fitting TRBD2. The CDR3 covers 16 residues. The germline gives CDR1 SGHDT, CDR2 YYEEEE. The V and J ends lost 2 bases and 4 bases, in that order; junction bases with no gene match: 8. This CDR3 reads CASSFYTSGGYNEQFF. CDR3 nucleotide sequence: TGTGCCAGCAGCTTCTACACTAGCGGAGGATACAATGAGCAGTTCTTC.

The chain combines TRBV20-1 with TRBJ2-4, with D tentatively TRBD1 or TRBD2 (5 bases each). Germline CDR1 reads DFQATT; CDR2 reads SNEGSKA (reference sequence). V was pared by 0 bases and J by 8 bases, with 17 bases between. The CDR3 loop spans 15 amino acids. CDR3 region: CSARDLGRPKDIQYF. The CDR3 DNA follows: TGCAGTGCTAGAGACCTGGGACGGCCGAAAGACATTCAGTACTTC.

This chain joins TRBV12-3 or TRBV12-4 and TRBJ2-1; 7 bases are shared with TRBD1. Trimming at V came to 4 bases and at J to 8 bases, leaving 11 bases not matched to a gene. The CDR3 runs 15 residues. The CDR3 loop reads CASSSNRGVGHEQFF. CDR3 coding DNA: TGTGCCAGCAGTTCGAACAGGGGAGTCGGCCATGAGCAGTTCTTC.

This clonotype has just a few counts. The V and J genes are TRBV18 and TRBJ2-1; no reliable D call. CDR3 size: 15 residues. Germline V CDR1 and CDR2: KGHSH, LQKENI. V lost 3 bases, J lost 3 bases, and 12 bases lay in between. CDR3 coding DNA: TGTGCCAGCTCACCTGTAGGGTTACTCTACAATGAGCAGTTCTTC. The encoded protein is CASSPVGLLYNEQFF.

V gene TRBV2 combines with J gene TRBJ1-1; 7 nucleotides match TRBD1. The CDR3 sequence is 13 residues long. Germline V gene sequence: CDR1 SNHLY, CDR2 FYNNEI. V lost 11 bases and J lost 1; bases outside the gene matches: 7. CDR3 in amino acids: CAATTGKNTEAFF. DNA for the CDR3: TGTGCCGCCACGACAGGGAAGAACACTGAAGCTTTCTTT. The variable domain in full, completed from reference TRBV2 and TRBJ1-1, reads EPEVTQTPSHQVTQMGQEVILRCVPISNHLYFYWYRQILGQKVEFLVSFYNNEISEKSEIFDDQFSVERPDGSNFTLKIRSTKLEDSAMYFCAATTGKNTEAFFGQGTRLTVV.

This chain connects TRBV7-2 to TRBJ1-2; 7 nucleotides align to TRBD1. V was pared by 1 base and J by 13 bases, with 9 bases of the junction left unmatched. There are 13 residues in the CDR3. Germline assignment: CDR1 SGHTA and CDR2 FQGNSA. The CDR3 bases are TGTGCCAGCAGCTTAGAGCGGGACAGAAGTTCCACCTTC. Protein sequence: CASSLERDRSSTF. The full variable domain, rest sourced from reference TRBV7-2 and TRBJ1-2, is GAGVSQSPSNKVTEKGKDVELRCDPISGHTALYWYRQSLGQGLEFLIYFQGNSAPDKSGLPSDRFSAERTGGSVSTLTIQRTQQEDSAVYLCASSLERDRSSTFGSGTRLTVV.

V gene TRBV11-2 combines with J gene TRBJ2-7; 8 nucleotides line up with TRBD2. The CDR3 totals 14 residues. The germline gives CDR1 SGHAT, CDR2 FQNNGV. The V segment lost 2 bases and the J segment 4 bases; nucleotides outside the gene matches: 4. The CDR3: CASSLSPGGYEQYF. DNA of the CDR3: TGTGCCAGCAGCTTATCACCGGGAGGGTACGAGCAGTACTTC.

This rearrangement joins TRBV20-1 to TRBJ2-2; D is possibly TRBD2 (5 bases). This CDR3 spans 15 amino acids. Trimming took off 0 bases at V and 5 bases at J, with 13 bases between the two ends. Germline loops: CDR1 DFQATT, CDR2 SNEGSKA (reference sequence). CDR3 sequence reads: CSARDRNLATGELFF. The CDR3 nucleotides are TGCAGTGCTAGAGATCGCAACCTAGCAACCGGGGAGCTGTTTTTT.

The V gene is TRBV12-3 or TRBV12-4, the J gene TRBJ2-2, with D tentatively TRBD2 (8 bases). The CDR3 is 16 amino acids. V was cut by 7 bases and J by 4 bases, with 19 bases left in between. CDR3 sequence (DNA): TGTGCCAGCAAAAGGCCGGGAGGGGGCTTCACCGGGGAGCTGTTTTTT. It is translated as CASKRPGGGFTGELFF.

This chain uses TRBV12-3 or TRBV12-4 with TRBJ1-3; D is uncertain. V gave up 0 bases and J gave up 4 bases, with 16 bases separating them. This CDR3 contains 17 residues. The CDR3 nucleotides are TGTGCCAGCAGTTTAGCGCTTCTCGTCAAACCGGGAAACACCATATATTTT. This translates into CASSLALLVKPGNTIYF.

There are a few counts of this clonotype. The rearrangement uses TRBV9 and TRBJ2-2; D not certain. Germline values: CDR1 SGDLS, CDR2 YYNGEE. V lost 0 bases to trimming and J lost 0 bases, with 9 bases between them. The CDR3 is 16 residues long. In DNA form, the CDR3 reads TGTGCCAGCAGCGTAGGTGCCACAACGAACACCGGGGAGCTGTTTTTT. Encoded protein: CASSVGATTNTGELFF.

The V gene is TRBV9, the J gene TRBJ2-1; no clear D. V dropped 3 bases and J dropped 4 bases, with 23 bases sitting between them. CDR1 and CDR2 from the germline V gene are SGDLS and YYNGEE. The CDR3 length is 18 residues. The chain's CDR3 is CASSAFVGNSRFYNEQFF. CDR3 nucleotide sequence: TGTGCCAGCAGCGCCTTCGTGGGGAATTCCCGTTTTTACAATGAGCAGTTCTTC.